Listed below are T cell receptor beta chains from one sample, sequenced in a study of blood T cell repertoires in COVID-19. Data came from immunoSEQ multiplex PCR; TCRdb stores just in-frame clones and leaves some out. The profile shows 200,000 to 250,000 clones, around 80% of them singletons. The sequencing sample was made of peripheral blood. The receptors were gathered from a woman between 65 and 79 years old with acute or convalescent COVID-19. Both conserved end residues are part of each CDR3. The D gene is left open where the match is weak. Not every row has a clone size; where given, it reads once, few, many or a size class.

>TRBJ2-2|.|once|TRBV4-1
TGCGCCAGCCGATCCACAGGGAGCAGGGAGCTGTTTTTT
CASRSTGSRELFF
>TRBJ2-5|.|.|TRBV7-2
TGTGCCAGCAGCCCTCAATCCGGGGGAGAGACCCAGTACTTC
CASSPQSGGETQYF
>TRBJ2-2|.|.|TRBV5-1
TGCGCCAGCAGCTTGGTGGGACCGGGACAAGGCACCGGGGAGCTGTTTTTT
CASSLVGPGQGTGELFF
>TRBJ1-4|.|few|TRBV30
TGTGCCTGGAGTGCCATACGCACAGGGTTTAATGAAAAACTGTTTTTT
CAWSAIRTGFNEKLFF
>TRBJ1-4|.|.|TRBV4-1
TGCGCCAGCAGCCAAGGGAGAGGAGCCGATGAAAAACTGTTTTTT
CASSQGRGADEKLFF
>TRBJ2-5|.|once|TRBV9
TGTGCCAGCAGCGTCTCCTTAGCCGGAGAGACCCAGTACTTC
CASSVSLAGETQYF
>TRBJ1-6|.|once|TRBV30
TGTGCCTGGAGCGGACAGTATAATTCACCCCTCCACTTT
CAWSGQYNSPLHF
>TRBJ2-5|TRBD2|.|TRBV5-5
TGTGCCAGCAGACGGGAGGGAGGGAGGAGGCAAGAGACCCAGTACTTC
CASRREGGRRQETQYF
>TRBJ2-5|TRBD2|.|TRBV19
TGTGCCAGTAGTATTGCGGGGGGGGAAAGGGAGACCCAGTACTTC
CASSIAGGERETQYF
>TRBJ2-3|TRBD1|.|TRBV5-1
TGCGCCAGCAGCTACACAGGGGTCCTCACAGATACGCAGTATTTT
CASSYTGVLTDTQYF
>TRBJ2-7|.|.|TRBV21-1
TGTGCCAGCAGCATTAAGCGGGGGGGAACTTACGAGCAGTACTTC
CASSIKRGGTYEQYF
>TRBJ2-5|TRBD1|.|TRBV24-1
TGTGCCACCAGTGATGCCCCGGGACAGGAACACGGAGAGACCCAGTACTTC
CATSDAPGQEHGETQYF
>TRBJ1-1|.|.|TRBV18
TGTGCCAGCTCACCAGGGGCCTACACTGAAGCTTTCTTT
CASSPGAYTEAFF
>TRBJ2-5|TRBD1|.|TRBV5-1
TGCGCCAGCAGCTTGGTTCCAGGGGGCGCGGAGACCCAGTACTTC
CASSLVPGGAETQYF
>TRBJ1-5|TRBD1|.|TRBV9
TGTGCCAGCAGCCCCGGGACAGCAAGTAATCAGCCCCAGCATTTT
CASSPGTASNQPQHF
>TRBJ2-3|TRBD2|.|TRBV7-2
TGTGCCAGCAGCTTACGACTAGCGGGGTTGGCAGATACGCAGTATTTT
CASSLRLAGLADTQYF
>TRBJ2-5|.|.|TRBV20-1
TGCAGTGCTAGCCTACAAGAGACCCAGTACTTC
CSASLQETQYF
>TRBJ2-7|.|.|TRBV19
TGTGCCAGTAGCCGCGCGGTAAGCTCCTACGAGCAGTACTTC
CASSRAVSSYEQYF
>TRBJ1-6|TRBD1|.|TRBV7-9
TGTGCCAGCAGATCGACTCCAGGACAGGGGAATTCACCCCTCCACTTT
CASRSTPGQGNSPLHF
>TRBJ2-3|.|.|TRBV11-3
TGTGCCAGCAGCTTAGTAGCGTTGGATACGCAGTATTTT
CASSLVALDTQYF
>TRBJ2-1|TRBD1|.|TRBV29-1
TGCAGCGTTGCGATCCCGGGACAGGGGGCGGGTGAGCAGTTCTTC
CSVAIPGQGAGEQFF
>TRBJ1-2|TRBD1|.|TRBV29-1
TGCAGCGTCGACGTCGCGGGACAGGGAACTCATGGCTACACCTTC
CSVDVAGQGTHGYTF
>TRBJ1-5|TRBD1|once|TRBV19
TGTGCCAGTAGTATTTCGGGACAGGGTATCAGCAATCAGCCCCAGCATTTT
CASSISGQGISNQPQHF
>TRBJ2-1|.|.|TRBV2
TGTGCCAGCAATGAGGGGACAAGGGGTCGTCAGTTCTTC
CASNEGTRGRQFF
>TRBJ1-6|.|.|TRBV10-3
TGTGCCATCAGTGAGTCGAGAGGGGGATCACCCCTCCACTTT
CAISESRGGSPLHF
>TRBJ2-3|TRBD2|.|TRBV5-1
TGCGCCAGCAGCATAAAGCGGGGGTCGATAGATACGCAGTATTTT
CASSIKRGSIDTQYF
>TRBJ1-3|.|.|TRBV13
TGTGCCAGCAGCTTTAACGGAGTCTCTGGAAACACCATATATTTT
CASSFNGVSGNTIYF
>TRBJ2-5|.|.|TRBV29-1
TGCAGCGTTGAAGGACAGGGAGGTGGAGAGACCCAGTACTTC
CSVEGQGGGETQYF
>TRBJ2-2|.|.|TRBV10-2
TGCGCCAGCGCGGAGACAGTTAACACCGGGGAGCTGTTTTTT
CASAETVNTGELFF
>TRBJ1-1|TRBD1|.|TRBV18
TGTGCCAGCTCATCTCAGGGGGACGGTGAAGCTTTCTTT
CASSSQGDGEAFF
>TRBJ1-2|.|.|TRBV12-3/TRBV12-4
TGTGCCAGCAGTTTAAACGGCTATGGCTACACCTTC
CASSLNGYGYTF
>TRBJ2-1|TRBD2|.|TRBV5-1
TGCGCCAGCAGAAGGAGAAGACTAGCGGGGATGCCCGAGGGCAATGAGCAGTTCTTC
CASRRRRLAGMPEGNEQFF
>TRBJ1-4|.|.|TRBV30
TGTGCCTGGAGTCCCCGGCCGGGACAACTAAATGAAAAACTGTTTTTT
CAWSPRPGQLNEKLFF
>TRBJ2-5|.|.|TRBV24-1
TGTGCCACCAGTGATTTGACAGGGAATCAAGAGACCCAGTACTTC
CATSDLTGNQETQYF
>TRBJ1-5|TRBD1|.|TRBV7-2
TGTGCCAGCAGCTTGGGACAGGACGTGAGTCAGCCCCAGCATTTT
CASSLGQDVSQPQHF
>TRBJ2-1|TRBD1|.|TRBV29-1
TGCAGCGTATGGGGACAGATATACAATGAGCAGTTCTTC
CSVWGQIYNEQFF
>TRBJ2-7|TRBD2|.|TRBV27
TGTGCCAGCAGATATACTAGCGCGGGAACCTACGAGCAGTACTTC
CASRYTSAGTYEQYF
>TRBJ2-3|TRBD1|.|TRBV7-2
TGTGCCAGCAGCTCGACAGGGTCGGGCACAGATACGCAGTATTTT
CASSSTGSGTDTQYF
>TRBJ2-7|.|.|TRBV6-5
TGTGCCAGCAGCCGCAGGGAAAGCCCCTACGAGCAGTACTTC
CASSRRESPYEQYF
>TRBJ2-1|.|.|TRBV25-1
TGTGCCAGCGCTGCGGGGGCATCCCACAATGAGCAGTTCTTC
CASAAGASHNEQFF
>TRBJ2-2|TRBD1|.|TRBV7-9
TGTGCCAGCAGCTCAGGACAGGGGGTAACGACCGGGGAGCTGTTTTTT
CASSSGQGVTTGELFF
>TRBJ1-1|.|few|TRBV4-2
TGTGCCAGCAGCCAACCTGACTCTGAAGCTTTCTTT
CASSQPDSEAFF
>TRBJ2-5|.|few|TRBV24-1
TGTGCCACCAGTGATGCAGGACAAGAGACCCAGTACTTC
CATSDAGQETQYF
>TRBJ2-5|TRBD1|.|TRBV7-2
TGTGCCAGCAGCACCGACAGGGGATCTGGAGAGACCCAGTACTTC
CASSTDRGSGETQYF
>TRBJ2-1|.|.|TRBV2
TGTGCCAGCAGTGAAGGGCGCCCACTAATAGTCTTTCAGTTCTTC
CASSEGRPLIVFQFF
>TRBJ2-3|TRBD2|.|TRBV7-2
TGTGCCAGCAGCTTTTTAGGGAGCGGGGGCACAGATACGCAGTATTTT
CASSFLGSGGTDTQYF